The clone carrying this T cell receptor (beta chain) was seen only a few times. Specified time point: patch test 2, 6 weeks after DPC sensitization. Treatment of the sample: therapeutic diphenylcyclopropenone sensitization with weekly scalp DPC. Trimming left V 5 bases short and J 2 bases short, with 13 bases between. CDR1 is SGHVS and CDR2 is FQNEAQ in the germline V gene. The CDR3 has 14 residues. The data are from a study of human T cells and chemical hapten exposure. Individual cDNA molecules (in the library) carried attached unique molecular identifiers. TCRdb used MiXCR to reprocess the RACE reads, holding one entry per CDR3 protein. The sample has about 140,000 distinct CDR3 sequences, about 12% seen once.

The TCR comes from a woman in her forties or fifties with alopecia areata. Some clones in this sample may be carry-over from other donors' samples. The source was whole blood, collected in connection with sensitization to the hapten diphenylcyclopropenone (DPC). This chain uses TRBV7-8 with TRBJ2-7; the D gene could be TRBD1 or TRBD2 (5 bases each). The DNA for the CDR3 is TGTGCCAGCAGCACCGGGACCACTACCTACGAGCAGTACTTC. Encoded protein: CASSTGTTTYEQYF.